One and the same sample provided the 24 T cell receptor beta chains below, sequenced in a study of T cell changes during pregnancy in multiple sclerosis. Here immunoSEQ multiplex PCR was the method, and the copy in TCRdb shows in-frame clones only, minus some. The data show about 47,000 clones, with 75% to 90% seen just once and around 7.9% held by the top ten. The material sequenced was CD8+ T cells from peripheral blood mononuclear cells, taken in the second trimester of pregnancy. These receptors came from a female donor with multiple sclerosis, enrolled in a pregnancy study.

The CDR3 reads CASSYSIRADTEAFF. CDR3 coding DNA: TGTGCCAGCAGTTACTCGATCAGGGCAGACACTGAAGCTTTCTTT. The chain employs TRBV6-6 and TRBJ1-1, with D possibly being TRBD1 (5 bases). Trimming cost V 0 bases and J 3 bases, with 11 bases left between them. The CDR3 contains 15 residues. Germline-derived CDR1 and CDR2 are MNHNY and SVGAGI (reference sequence).

V and J are TRBV4-1 and TRBJ1-4, with 8 bases lining up with TRBD1. The CDR3 extends over 17 amino acids. Trimming removed 3 bases from V and 4 bases from J; junction bases left unmatched: 10. The germline gives CDR1 MGHRA, CDR2 YSYEKL. CDR3 nucleotides: TGCGCCAGCAGCCAGCAGGGGGCAAGTCCCTATAATGAAAAACTGTTTTTT. Translated, it gives CASSQQGASPYNEKLFF.

The genes are TRBV10-3 and TRBJ1-5; D is undetermined. V was shortened by 4 bases and J by 0 bases, with 7 bases between the two germline ends. Germline V gives CDR1 ENHRY, CDR2 SYGVKD. The CDR3 is 14 amino acids. This CDR3 is CAISAGVSNQPQHF. The CDR3 DNA follows: TGTGCCATCAGTGCGGGTGTTAGCAATCAGCCCCAGCATTTT.

The chain uses TRBV6-5 and TRBJ2-1, with 7 bases aligning to TRBD1. The CDR3 is made up of 14 amino acids. Germline lookup yields CDR1 MNHEY and CDR2 SVGAGI. With V trimmed by 5 bases and J by 3 bases, 4 bases remained unmatched. The CDR3 sequence is CASSQGTDYNEQFF. DNA for the CDR3: TGTGCCAGCAGTCAAGGGACAGACTACAATGAGCAGTTCTTC.

The chain is built from TRBV10-3 and TRBJ2-3; 9 bases are shared with TRBD1. The CDR3 consists of 17 residues. With V trimmed by 0 bases and J by 2 bases, 6 bases remained unmatched. The germline V gene has CDR1 ENHRY and CDR2 SYGVKD. CDR3 loop: CAISESIGTGITDTQYF. For the CDR3, the DNA is TGTGCCATCAGTGAGTCAATCGGGACAGGGATCACAGATACGCAGTATTTT.

The chain is built from TRBV10-3 and TRBJ1-6, with 10 bases aligning to TRBD1. Germline V lookup: CDR1 ENHRY, CDR2 SYGVKD. The CDR3 spans 17 residues. V was clipped by 3 bases and J by 10 bases; unmatched bases: 12. The CDR3 region is CAISDVRDRGLRSPLHF. DNA of the CDR3: TGTGCCATCAGTGATGTCCGGGACAGGGGATTGAGATCACCCCTCCACTTT.

Here the CDR3 reads CASSTLAGGTYEQYF. DNA of the CDR3: TGTGCCAGTAGTACTCTAGCGGGGGGGACGTACGAGCAGTACTTC. The rearrangement links TRBV19 to TRBJ2-7; 12 nucleotides match TRBD2. The CDR3 covers 15 residues. Looked up from germline, CDR1 is LNHDA and CDR2 is SQIVND (reference sequence). Unmatched junction bases numbered 5, after V lost 4 bases and J lost 4 bases.

The table lists this clone with a few counts. The chain is built from TRBV9 and TRBJ2-1, with 12 bases aligning to TRBD2. Germline V gene data show CDR1 as SGDLS and CDR2 as YYNGEE. After removal of 4 bases from V and 5 bases from J, the junction contained 16 bases not matched to a gene. This CDR3 contains 19 residues. The CDR3: CASSPSGLAGGSADNEQFF. Written as DNA, the CDR3 is TGTGCCAGCAGCCCGAGCGGGCTAGCGGGGGGGTCCGCCGACAATGAGCAGTTCTTC.

The sample holds one count of this clone. This chain links TRBV7-9 with TRBJ2-7; D is undetermined. The CDR3 has 15 residues. Per the germline V gene, CDR1 is SEHNR and CDR2 is FQNEAQ (reference sequence). The V and J ends lost 2 bases and 2 bases respectively, with 13 bases between them. The CDR3 is CASSLRNSFPYEQYF. Here the CDR3 DNA reads TGTGCCAGCAGCTTACGGAACAGCTTCCCCTACGAGCAGTACTTC.

The chain recombines TRBV25-1 with TRBJ2-5; D may be TRBD2 (7 bases). Between the trimmed V and J ends, which lost 4 bases and 4 bases, there was a span of 10 bases. CDR1 MGHDK and CDR2 SYGVNS come from the germline V gene. The CDR3 spans 13 residues. CDR3 in DNA: TGTGCCAGCAGTGGAGGGGGGGGAGAGACCCAGTACTTC. Protein sequence: CASSGGGGETQYF.

V and J are TRBV19 and TRBJ2-7, with 11 bases identical to TRBD2. Germline-derived CDR1 and CDR2 are LNHDA and SQIVND (reference sequence). This CDR3 is 15 amino acids long. V was pared by 5 bases and J by 1 base, with 4 bases of the junction left unmatched. Written as DNA, the CDR3 is TGTGCCAGTAGTGTCTTAGCGGGGGGGTCCTACGAGCAGTACTTC. Residues: CASSVLAGGSYEQYF.

The rearrangement links TRBV4-1 to TRBJ2-5; 12 bases are shared with TRBD2. Germline V gives CDR1 MGHRA, CDR2 YSYEKL. The CDR3 length is 18 residues. V trimming: 4 bases; J trimming: 1 base; junction bases outside the gene matches: 10. The CDR3 sequence: CASSPGPWTSGVQETQYF. In nucleotides, the CDR3 is TGCGCCAGCAGCCCCGGGCCCTGGACTAGCGGGGTCCAAGAGACCCAGTACTTC.

On this clone itself: A read error may produce the germline difference seen at one junction end. The chain carries TRBV2 and TRBJ1-1, with 7 bases lining up with TRBD1. The V gene's germline CDR1 is SNHLY and CDR2 FYNNEI. The length of the CDR3 is 15 residues. The CDR3 spells CASREDTGATTEAFF. DNA of the CDR3: TGTGCCAGCAGGGAAGATACAGGGGCGACAACTGAAGCTTTCTTT.

The rearrangement links TRBV27 to TRBJ2-5, with 7 bases fitting TRBD2. The germline V gene has CDR1 MNHEY and CDR2 SMNVEV (reference sequence). V lost 4 bases, J lost 7 bases, and 12 bases stayed unmatched. The CDR3 totals 15 residues. DNA of the CDR3: TGTGCCAGCAGTTCATTAACTAGCGCGGCCGGGACCCAGTACTTC. It yields the protein CASSSLTSAAGTQYF.

The chain links TRBV6-5 to TRBJ2-1; tentatively, D is TRBD2 (6 bases). V was trimmed by 8 bases and J by 5 bases, leaving 16 bases between them. This CDR3 region has 14 residues. The germline CDR1 and CDR2 sequences are MNHEY and SVGAGI. Here the CDR3 DNA reads TGTGCCAGCCGTTTTACCGGGAGAAACAATGAGCAGTTCTTC. This translates into CASRFTGRNNEQFF.

The table lists this clone with a count of one. The chain couples TRBV27 to TRBJ1-1; D unclear. CDR1 and CDR2 (germline): MNHEY, SMNVEV (reference sequence). Trimming took 8 bases from V and 8 from J, leaving 12 bases between them. This CDR3 is built from 11 residues. CDR3 protein: CASGRQDEAFF. The CDR3 DNA sequence: TGTGCCAGCGGGAGGCAGGACGAAGCTTTCTTT.

The chain is built from TRBV13 and TRBJ1-1; D is uncertain. Per the germline V gene, CDR1 is PRHDT and CDR2 is FYEKMQ (reference sequence). The CDR3 extends over 12 amino acids. V lost 6 bases, J lost 7 bases, and 12 bases lay in between. The CDR3 coding sequence is TGTGCCAGCAGTCTCGAGGGCCATGAAGCTTTCTTT. As protein: CASSLEGHEAFF.

The chain is built from TRBV10-3 and TRBJ1-3; D uncertain. V dropped 3 bases and J dropped 0 bases, with 6 bases sitting between them. The CDR3 covers 14 residues. CDR1 is ENHRY and CDR2 is SYGVKD in the germline V gene. Here the CDR3 DNA reads TGTGCCATCAGTGAAGTCGGCTCTGGAAACACCATATATTTT. It specifies CAISEVGSGNTIYF.

This chain links TRBV13 with TRBJ2-5; D is unresolved. Trimming took 7 bases from V and 3 from J, leaving 12 bases between them. The germline gives CDR1 PRHDT, CDR2 FYEKMQ (reference sequence). CDR3 length: 13 residues. The CDR3 region is CASTLRTKETQYF. The CDR3, as DNA: TGTGCCAGCACCCTAAGAACGAAAGAGACCCAGTACTTC.

This chain uses TRBV6-1 with TRBJ1-2; TRBD1 matches at 8 bases. This CDR3 contains 15 residues. V shed 5 bases, J shed 3 bases, and the junction held 8 bases outside the gene matches. The germline gives CDR1 MNHNS, CDR2 SASEGT. CDR3 in DNA: TGTGCCAGCAGTCTTGTGGACAGGGAATACTATGGCTACACCTTC. This translates into CASSLVDREYYGYTF.

The J gene is TRBJ2-1, the V gene TRBV11-2, with D unresolved. CDR1 is SGHAT, CDR2 FQNNGV, per germline. The CDR3 contains 13 residues. Deletions cut 5 bases from V and 0 bases from J, with 5 bases between. The CDR3 DNA follows: TGTGCCAGCAGCCTCTCCTCCTACAATGAGCAGTTCTTC. Translated: CASSLSSYNEQFF. The entire variable domain, with the rest obtained from reference TRBV11-2 and TRBJ2-1, is as follows: EAGVAQSPRYKIIEKRQSVAFWCNPISGHATLYWYQQILGQGPKLLIQFQNNGVVDDSQLPKDRFSAERLKGVDSTLKIQPAKLEDSAVYLCASSLSSYNEQFFGPGTRLTVL.

This clone was seen once. The chain couples TRBV5-6 to TRBJ2-7, with D possibly matching TRBD2 (7 bases). Germline values: CDR1 SGHDT, CDR2 YYEEEE. This CDR3 region has 13 residues. The V end was cut by 0 bases, the J end by 6 bases, with 10 bases between. Here the CDR3 reads CASSLGRGAEQYF. As DNA, the CDR3 is TGTGCCAGCAGCTTGGGCCGGGGGGCCGAGCAGTACTTC.

This chain joins TRBV7-9 and TRBJ1-1, with 10 bases lining up with TRBD1. The trim removed 5 bases at V and 5 bases at J, leaving 8 bases unmatched. The length of the CDR3 is 15 residues. Germline V CDR1 and CDR2: SEHNR, FQNEAQ (reference sequence). CDR3 protein: CASSPPLDRGTEAFF. CDR3 in DNA: TGTGCCAGCAGCCCCCCTTTGGACAGGGGGACTGAAGCTTTCTTT.

This clone was seen once. This chain uses TRBV15 with TRBJ2-3, with D possibly TRBD2 on 7 matching bases. Germline V gives CDR1 LNHNV, CDR2 YYDKDF (reference sequence). The CDR3 sequence is 14 residues long. Trimming left V 8 bases short and J 5 bases short, with 17 bases between. Here the CDR3 reads CATEDGGLGDTQYF. The CDR3 bases are TGTGCCACCGAGGACGGGGGGCTGGGAGATACGCAGTATTTT.